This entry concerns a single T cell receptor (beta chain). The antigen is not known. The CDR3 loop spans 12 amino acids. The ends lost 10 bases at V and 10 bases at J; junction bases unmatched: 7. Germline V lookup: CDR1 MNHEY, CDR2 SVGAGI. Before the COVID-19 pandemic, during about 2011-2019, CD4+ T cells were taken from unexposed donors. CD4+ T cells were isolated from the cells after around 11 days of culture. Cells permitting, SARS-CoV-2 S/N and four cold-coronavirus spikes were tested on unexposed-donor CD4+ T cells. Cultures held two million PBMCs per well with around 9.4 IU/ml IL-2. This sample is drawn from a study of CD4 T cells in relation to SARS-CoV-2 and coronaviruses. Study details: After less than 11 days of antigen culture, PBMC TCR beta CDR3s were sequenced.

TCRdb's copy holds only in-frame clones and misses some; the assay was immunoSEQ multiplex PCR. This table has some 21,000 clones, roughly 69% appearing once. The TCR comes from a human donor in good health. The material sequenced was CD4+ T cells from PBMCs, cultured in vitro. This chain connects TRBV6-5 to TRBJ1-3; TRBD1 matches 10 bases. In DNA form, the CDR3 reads TGTGCCACCGGACAGGGGGAAAGGACCATATATTTT. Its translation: CATGQGERTIYF.